This T cell receptor beta chain is from a study of blood T cell repertoires in COVID-19. CDR3 size: 14 residues. Germline V gene lookup returns CDR1 ENHRY and CDR2 SYGVKD. J gave up 7 bases and V 5 bases, and 9 bases lay outside the gene matches. Measured with immunoSEQ multiplex PCR; TCRdb has only the in-frame clones, and not every one. Of some 250,000 clones in the sample, under 90% are singletons; the top ten hold around 15%. The rearrangement uses TRBV10-3 and TRBJ1-2, with 8 nucleotides matching TRBD1. Sequenced: PBMCs or T cells enriched from blood (not recorded which). The clonotype originates from a man aged 18 to 35 who had recovered from COVID-19. This CDR3 reads CAISSDQGASGYTF. For the CDR3, the DNA is TGTGCCATCAGTTCTGACCAGGGGGCGAGTGGCTACACCTTC.